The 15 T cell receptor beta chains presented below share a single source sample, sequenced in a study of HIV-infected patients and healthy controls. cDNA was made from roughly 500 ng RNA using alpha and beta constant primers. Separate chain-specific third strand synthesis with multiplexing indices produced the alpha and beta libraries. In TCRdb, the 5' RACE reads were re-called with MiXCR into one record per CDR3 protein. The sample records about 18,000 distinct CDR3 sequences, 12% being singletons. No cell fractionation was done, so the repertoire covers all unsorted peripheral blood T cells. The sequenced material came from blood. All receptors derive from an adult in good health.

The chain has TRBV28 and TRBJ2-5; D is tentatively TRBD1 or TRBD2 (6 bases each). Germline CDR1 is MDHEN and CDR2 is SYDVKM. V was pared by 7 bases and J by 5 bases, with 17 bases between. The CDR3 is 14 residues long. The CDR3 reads CASTPRGALETQYF. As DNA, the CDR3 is TGTGCCAGCACCCCGAGGGGGGCGCTTGAGACCCAGTACTTC.

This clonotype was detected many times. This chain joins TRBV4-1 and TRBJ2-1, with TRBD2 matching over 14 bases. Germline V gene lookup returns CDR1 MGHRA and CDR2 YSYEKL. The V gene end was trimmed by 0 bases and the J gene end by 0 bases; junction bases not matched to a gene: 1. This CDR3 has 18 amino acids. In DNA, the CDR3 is TGCGCCAGCAGCCAAGATGGGACTAGCGGGAGCTCCTACAATGAGCAGTTCTTC. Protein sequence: CASSQDGTSGSSYNEQFF.

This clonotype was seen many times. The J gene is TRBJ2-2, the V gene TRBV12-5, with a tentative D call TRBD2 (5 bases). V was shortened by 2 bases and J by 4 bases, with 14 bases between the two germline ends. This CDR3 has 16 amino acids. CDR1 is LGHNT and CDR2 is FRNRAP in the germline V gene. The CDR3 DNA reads TGTGCTAGTGGTTTGTCGGGGATTAAAGGCACCGGGGAGCTGTTTTTT. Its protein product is CASGLSGIKGTGELFF.

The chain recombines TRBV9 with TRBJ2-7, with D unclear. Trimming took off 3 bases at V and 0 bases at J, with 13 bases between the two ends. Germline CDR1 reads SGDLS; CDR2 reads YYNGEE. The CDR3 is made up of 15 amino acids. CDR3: CASSEGDGSSYEQYF. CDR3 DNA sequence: TGTGCCAGCAGCGAGGGCGACGGAAGCTCCTACGAGCAGTACTTC.

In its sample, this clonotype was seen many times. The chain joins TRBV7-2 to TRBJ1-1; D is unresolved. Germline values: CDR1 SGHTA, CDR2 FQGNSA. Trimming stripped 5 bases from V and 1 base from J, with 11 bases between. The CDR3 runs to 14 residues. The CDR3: CASSLPTENTEAFF. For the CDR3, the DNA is TGTGCCAGCAGCCTCCCCACAGAGAACACTGAAGCTTTCTTT.

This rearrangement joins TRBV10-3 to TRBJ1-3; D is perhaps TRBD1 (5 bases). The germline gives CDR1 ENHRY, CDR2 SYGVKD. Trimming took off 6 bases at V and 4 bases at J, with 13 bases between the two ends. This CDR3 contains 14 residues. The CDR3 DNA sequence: TGTGCCATCAGCGGGACCGAATTCGGAAACACCATATATTTT. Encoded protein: CAISGTEFGNTIYF.

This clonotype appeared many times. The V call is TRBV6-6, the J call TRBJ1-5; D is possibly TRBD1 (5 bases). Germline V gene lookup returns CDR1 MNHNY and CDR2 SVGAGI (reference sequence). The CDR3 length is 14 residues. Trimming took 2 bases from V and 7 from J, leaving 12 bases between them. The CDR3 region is CASSYASGVQPQHF. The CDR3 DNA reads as TGTGCCAGCAGTTACGCATCGGGGGTCCAGCCCCAGCATTTT.

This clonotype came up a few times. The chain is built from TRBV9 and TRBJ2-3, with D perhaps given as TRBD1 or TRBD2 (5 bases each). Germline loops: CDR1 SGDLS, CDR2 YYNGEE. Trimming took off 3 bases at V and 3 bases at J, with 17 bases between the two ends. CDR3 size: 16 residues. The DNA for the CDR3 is TGTGCCAGCAGCGCTGCATGGGACGGTGGGACAGATACGCAGTATTTT. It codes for CASSAAWDGGTDTQYF.

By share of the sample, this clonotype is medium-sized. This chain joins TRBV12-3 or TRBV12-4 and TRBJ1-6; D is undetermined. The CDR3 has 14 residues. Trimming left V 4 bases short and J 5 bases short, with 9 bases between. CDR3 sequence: CASSYGRHNSPLHF. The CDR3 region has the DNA TGTGCCAGCAGTTATGGCCGTCATAATTCACCCCTCCACTTT.

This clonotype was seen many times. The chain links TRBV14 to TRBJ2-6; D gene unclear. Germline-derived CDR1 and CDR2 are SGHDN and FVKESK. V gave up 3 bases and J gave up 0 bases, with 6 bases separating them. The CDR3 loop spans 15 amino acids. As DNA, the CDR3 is TGTGCCAGCAGCCAGGTCTCCTCTGGGGCCAACGTCCTGACTTTC. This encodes CASSQVSSGANVLTF.

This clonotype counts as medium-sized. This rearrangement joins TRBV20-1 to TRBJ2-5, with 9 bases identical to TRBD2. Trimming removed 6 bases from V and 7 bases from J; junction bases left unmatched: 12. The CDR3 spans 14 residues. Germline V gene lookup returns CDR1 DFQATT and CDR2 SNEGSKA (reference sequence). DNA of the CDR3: TGCAGTGCCCCTTGGGTAGCGGGGGAAGGGACCCAGTACTTC. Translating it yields CSAPWVAGEGTQYF.

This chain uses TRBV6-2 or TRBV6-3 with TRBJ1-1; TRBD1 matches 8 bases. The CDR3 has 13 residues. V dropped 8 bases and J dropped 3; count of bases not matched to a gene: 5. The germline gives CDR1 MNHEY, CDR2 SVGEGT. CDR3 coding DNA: TGTGCCAGCTCACAGGGGGAGTACACTGAAGCTTTCTTT. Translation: CASSQGEYTEAFF.

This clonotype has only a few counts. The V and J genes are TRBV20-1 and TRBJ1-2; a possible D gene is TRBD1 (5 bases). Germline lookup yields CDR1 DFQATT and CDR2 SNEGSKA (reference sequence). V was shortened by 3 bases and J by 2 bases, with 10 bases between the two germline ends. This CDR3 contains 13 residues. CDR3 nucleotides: TGCAGTGCTAGCCCCAGGGAAAACTATGGCTACACCTTC. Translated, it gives CSASPRENYGYTF.

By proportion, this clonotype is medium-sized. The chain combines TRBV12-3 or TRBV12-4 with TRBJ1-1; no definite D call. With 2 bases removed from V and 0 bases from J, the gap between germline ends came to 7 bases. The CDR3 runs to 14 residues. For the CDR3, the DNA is TGTGCCAGCAGTTTACTGATCATGAACACTGAAGCTTTCTTT. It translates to CASSLLIMNTEAFF.

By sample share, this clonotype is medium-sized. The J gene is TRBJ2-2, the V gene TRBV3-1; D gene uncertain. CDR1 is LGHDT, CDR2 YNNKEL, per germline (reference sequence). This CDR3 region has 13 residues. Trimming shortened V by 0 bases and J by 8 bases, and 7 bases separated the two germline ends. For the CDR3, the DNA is TGTGCCAGCAGCCAAGAGGCTACAGGGGAGCTGTTTTTT. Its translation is CASSQEATGELFF.